Described below is a single T cell receptor beta chain sequence and its context. This sample is drawn from a study of blood T cell repertoires in COVID-19. Looking at the study overall: The samples span acute and convalescent COVID-19 from the United States, Italy and Spain. Nucleic acid was either cDNA or gDNA, and it came from T cells, B-cell-depleted T cells, or PBMCs.

Per the original data handling: Cell counts per sample came from amplifying reference gene primers. Here immunoSEQ multiplex PCR was the method, and the copy in TCRdb shows in-frame clones only, minus some. V, J and clone size derive from that table, while D and trimming were established from the DNA sequence. The profile shows around 170,000 clones, around nine tenths of them singletons. The CDR3 runs 14 residues. The germline CDR1 and CDR2 sequences are SNHLY and FYNNEI. Trimming cost V 8 bases and J 3 bases; bases outside gene matches: 5. The sequence was obtained from a man aged 45-65 years with acute or convalescent COVID-19. The sequencing sample was made of peripheral blood. V gene TRBV2 combines with J gene TRBJ2-2; 8 nucleotides match TRBD2. The CDR3 region has the DNA TGTGCCAGCGCGGGGGGTATCGACACCGGGGAGCTGTTTTTT. Translating gives CASAGGIDTGELFF.